Below, 21 T cell receptor beta chains from the same sample are listed, as sequenced in a study of blood T cell repertoires in COVID-19. Profiling relied on immunoSEQ multiplex PCR, and the TCRdb table lists in-frame clones only, not all of them. In the table there are roughly 180,000 clones, around 78% of which are singletons. The source material was PBMCs or T cells enriched from blood (not recorded which). Receptors were obtained from a woman aged 50 to 60 who had recovered from COVID-19.

The table lists this clone with a count of one. The chain uses TRBV9 and TRBJ2-3; 7 bases agree with TRBD1. Germline V gene sequence: CDR1 SGDLS, CDR2 YYNGEE. V trimming: 4 bases; J trimming: 2 bases; junction bases outside the gene matches: 10. The CDR3 totals 16 residues. DNA for the CDR3: TGTGCCAGCAGCCGTGGGGACAGCCTTTTCACAGATACGCAGTATTTT. Amino acid sequence: CASSRGDSLFTDTQYF.

This clone was detected once. The chain employs TRBV7-9 and TRBJ2-1, with 10 bases that match TRBD1. The CDR3 extends over 16 amino acids. Germline loops: CDR1 SEHNR, CDR2 FQNEAQ (reference sequence). V lost 5 bases to trimming and J lost 4 bases; unmatched junction nucleotides: 8. The chain's CDR3 is CASSVGGTGAYNEQFF. Here the CDR3 DNA reads TGTGCCAGCAGCGTAGGGGGGACAGGGGCATACAATGAGCAGTTCTTC.

This chain uses TRBV12-2 with TRBJ2-7; the table names TRBD1, a call not compared with the DNA. TRBV12-2 is designated a pseudogene. CDR3 size: 12 residues. CDR3 DNA: TGTGCAAGTCGCTTGGCAGGGCCCGAGCAGTACGTC. It codes for CASRLAGPEQYV.

The chain joins TRBV18 to TRBJ1-5, with D perhaps matching TRBD1 (6 bases). Germline V gene data show CDR1 as KGHSH and CDR2 as LQKENI. V was trimmed by 6 bases and J by 6 bases, leaving 15 bases between them. This CDR3 is built from 14 residues. CDR3: CASSETQGLQPQHF. CDR3 DNA: TGTGCCAGCTCGGAGACTCAGGGGCTTCAGCCCCAGCATTTT.

This clone was picked up many times. The rearrangement joins TRBV7-2 to TRBJ1-1; no definite D call. This CDR3 has 14 residues. V lost 5 bases, J lost 2 bases, and 12 bases lay in between. The germline CDR1 and CDR2 sequences are SGHTA and FQGNSA. CDR3 sequence: CASSEGYHNTEAFF. The CDR3, as DNA: TGTGCCAGCAGCGAGGGATACCATAACACTGAAGCTTTCTTT.

This chain links TRBV5-1 with TRBJ1-3, with D perhaps matching TRBD1 (6 bases). The CDR3 consists of 18 residues. Germline values: CDR1 SGHRS, CDR2 YFSETQ. Trimming pared 4 bases from V and 0 bases from J, leaving 20 bases between. The CDR3 spells CASSPRLLQGSSGNTIYF. CDR3 sequence (DNA): TGCGCCAGCAGCCCCCGTCTCCTACAGGGAAGCTCTGGAAACACCATATATTTT.

This clone appeared once. CDR3 region: CATSDLPDPREQFF. CDR3 DNA sequence: TGTGCCACCAGTGATCTCCCTGACCCCAGGGAGCAGTTCTTC. The chain carries TRBV24-1 and TRBJ2-1; D not resolved. The V end was cut by 3 bases, the J end by 10 bases, with 15 bases between. Germline CDR1 is KGHDR and CDR2 is SFDVKD. The CDR3 has 14 residues.

The rearrangement links TRBV7-9 to TRBJ1-1; 7 bases map to TRBD1. V trimming: 0 bases; J trimming: 0 bases; junction bases outside the gene matches: 1. The CDR3 totals 15 residues. Germline V lookup: CDR1 SEHNR, CDR2 FQNEAQ (reference sequence). CDR3 sequence reads: CASSLAGQLNTEAFF. CDR3 DNA sequence: TGTGCCAGCAGCTTAGCGGGACAGTTGAACACTGAAGCTTTCTTT.

The V and J genes are TRBV19 and TRBJ1-1, with TRBD1 as a possible D gene (5 bases). The V end was cut by 3 bases, the J end by 7 bases, with 12 bases between. The CDR3 extends over 13 amino acids. The germline gives CDR1 LNHDA, CDR2 SQIVND (reference sequence). The DNA for the CDR3 is TGTGCCAGTAGTATTAGGGGAGGAGGTGAAGCTTTCTTT. Encoded protein: CASSIRGGGEAFF.

The chain uses TRBV30 and TRBJ1-5; D remains ambiguous. There are 12 residues in the CDR3. V lost 0 bases and J 6 bases, leaving 6 bases between the germline ends. Germline V gene data show CDR1 as GTSNPN and CDR2 as SVGIG (reference sequence). The CDR3 DNA reads as TGTGCCTGGAGTGTGTTCGGTCAGCCCCAGCATTTT. This sequence encodes CAWSVFGQPQHF.

This chain joins TRBV24-1 and TRBJ1-2; possibly TRBD1 for D (5 bases). CDR3 size: 14 residues. CDR1 and CDR2 from the germline V gene are KGHDR and SFDVKD. The V gene lost 5 bases and the J gene lost 7 bases, with 16 bases spanning the gap. In nucleotides, the CDR3 is TGTGCCACCAGTGTAGGGGAAGGGTCTAGTGGCTACACCTTC. Amino acid sequence: CATSVGEGSSGYTF.

The chain joins TRBV29-1 to TRBJ1-1, with 8 bases fitting TRBD1. This CDR3 has 14 amino acids. J was trimmed by 3 bases and V by 7 bases; bases with no gene match: 10. CDR1 SQVTM and CDR2 ANQGSEA come from the germline V gene. The CDR3 protein is CSAMGQGADTEAFF. The CDR3 nucleotides read TGCAGCGCCATGGGGCAGGGGGCGGACACTGAAGCTTTCTTT.

J is TRBJ2-3 and V is TRBV4-2, with 9 bases identical to TRBD2. CDR1 and CDR2 (germline): LGHNA, YNFKEQ. The CDR3 spans 16 residues. The trim removed 3 bases at V and 1 base at J, leaving 5 bases unmatched. The CDR3 protein is CASSHNLAGGTDTQYF. CDR3 DNA: TGTGCCAGCAGCCACAATTTAGCGGGGGGCACAGATACGCAGTATTTT.

V and J are TRBV12-3 or TRBV12-4 and TRBJ1-1, with 9 bases identical to TRBD1. CDR3 length: 12 amino acids. V shed 6 bases, J shed 4 bases, and the junction held 0 bases outside the gene matches. The CDR3 is CASRTGGTEAFF. CDR3 coding DNA: TGTGCCAGCAGGACAGGGGGCACTGAAGCTTTCTTT.

The chain joins TRBV5-6 to TRBJ1-1, with TRBD1 as a possible D gene (6 bases). Trimming removed 3 bases from V and 0 bases from J, with 12 bases in between. Germline V gene data show CDR1 as SGHDT and CDR2 as YYEEEE. This CDR3 is 15 amino acids long. The CDR3 protein is CASSSYRVMNTEAFF. The DNA of the CDR3 is TGTGCCAGCAGCTCCTACAGGGTCATGAACACTGAAGCTTTCTTT. The entire variable domain, with the rest obtained from reference TRBV5-6 and TRBJ1-1, is as follows: DAGVTQSPTHLIKTRGQQVTLRCSPKSGHDTVSWYQQALGQGPQFIFQYYEEEERQRGNFPDRFSGHQFPNYSSELNVNALLLGDSALYLCASSSYRVMNTEAFFGQGTRLTVV.

The rearrangement uses TRBV11-2 and TRBJ2-7; a weak D match, TRBD1 (6 bases). Trimming took off 0 bases at V and 3 bases at J, with 12 bases between the two ends. CDR1 SGHAT and CDR2 FQNNGV come from the germline V gene. The CDR3 has 15 residues. The CDR3 here is CASSLEGASNYEQYV. Written as DNA, the CDR3 is TGTGCCAGCAGCTTAGAGGGGGCCTCCAACTACGAGCAGTACGTC.

The chain uses TRBV6-5 and TRBJ2-5; D is unresolved. The germline V gene encodes CDR1 MNHEY and CDR2 SVGAGI. The V gene lost 3 bases and the J gene lost 1 base, with 6 bases spanning the gap. The CDR3 is made up of 13 amino acids. The CDR3 spells CASSYGLQETQYF. DNA for the CDR3: TGTGCCAGCAGTTATGGGCTCCAAGAGACCCAGTACTTC.

V usage is TRBV19 and J usage is TRBJ2-1; TRBD2 matches at 14 bases. With 6 bases clipped from V and 9 bases from J, the junction kept 7 bases outside the gene matches. The CDR3 contains 15 residues. From germline, CDR1 is LNHDA and CDR2 SQIVND (reference sequence). The CDR3 DNA reads as TGTGCCAGTAGGACTAGCGGGAGGGCCCGTGGTGAGCAGTTCTTC. Amino acids: CASRTSGRARGEQFF. The full variable domain, rest sourced from reference TRBV19 and TRBJ2-1, is DGGITQSPKYLFRKEGQNVTLSCEQNLNHDAMYWYRQDPGQGLRLIYYSQIVNDFQKGDIAEGYSVSREKKESFPLTVTSAQKNPTAFYLCASRTSGRARGEQFFGPGTRLTVL.

The V gene is TRBV30, the J gene TRBJ1-2; D remains unclear. This CDR3 is 12 amino acids long. Germline loops: CDR1 GTSNPN, CDR2 SVGIG (reference sequence). V shed 8 bases and J shed 2 bases, with 12 bases lying between them. CDR3 nucleotide sequence: TGTGCCAAGGGAGGGCCCAACTATGGCTACACCTTC. Its protein is CAKGGPNYGYTF. Using reference TRBV30 and TRBJ1-2 for the parts outside the CDR3, the full variable domain is SQTIHQWPATLVQPVGSPLSLECTVEGTSNPNLYWYRQAAGRGLQLLFYSVGIGQISSEVPQNLSASRPQDRQFILSSKKLLLSDSGFYLCAKGGPNYGYTFGSGTRLTVV.

The CDR3 DNA sequence: TGTGCCAGCAGCCAGGGCCCAGGGGGATTCTATGGCTACACCTTC. Its translation: CASSQGPGGFYGYTF. This chain connects TRBV3-1 (or the pseudogene TRBV3-2) to TRBJ1-2; 7 nucleotides align to TRBD1. Trimming at V came to 3 bases and at J to 4 bases, leaving 8 bases not matched to a gene. CDR3 length equals 15 residues. CDR1 is LGHDT, CDR2 YNNKEL, per germline (reference sequence).

The CDR3 DNA reads as TGTGCCATCAGTGTCGATAGCGGGGCCGGGGAGCTGTTTTTT. This sequence encodes CAISVDSGAGELFF. The chain combines TRBV10-3 with TRBJ2-2; 8 nucleotides align to TRBD2. V was clipped by 4 bases and J by 6 bases; unmatched bases: 4. The CDR3 extends over 14 amino acids. CDR1 and CDR2 from the germline V gene are ENHRY and SYGVKD.